The sequence of this T cell receptor (beta chain) was determined in a study of beta chain features in type 1 diabetes (dated by TCRdb to the late 2010s). Background on the whole study: Mean age, gender distribution, total cell number and subset yield did not differ between patients and healthy donors. Across all samples, some 99 million sorted cells were examined, and cell number per subset correlated strongly with RNA yield. In the study, TCRB repertoires of sorted circulating CD4+ T cell subsets from recently diagnosed type 1 diabetes patients were compared with those of matched healthy donors. Regulatory and stem cell-like memory subsets were obtained from only 8 patients and roughly eight healthy donors, while naive and central memory subsets were obtained from all 28 donors. What the authors observed across the whole study: The naive, central memory and regulatory TCRB repertoires appeared to resemble one another more closely among patients than among healthy donors. PCR may preferentially amplify shorter templates, but because patient and control samples were amplified and corrected together, any resulting skew would affect both groups equally. Because cDNA rather than genomic DNA was sequenced, highly expressing activated cells could have been over-represented, although no difference in activation and CD3 levels was found between groups. Type 1 diabetes patients showed a moderate but significant shortening of TCRB CDR3 length in all four CD4+ subsets. Patients with type 1 diabetes made fewer insertions and deleted more nucleotides at VDJ recombination sites, implying thymic rearrangement abnormalities. Only small numbers of individuals were included in the HLA sub-analyses, which left unresolved whether HLA type had any influence on TCRB rearrangement.

This clone came up a few times. Which antigen it targets is not known. No clone much larger than this one lies a single base away; base qualities are absent. CDR1 and CDR2, per the germline V gene, are MDHEN and SYDVKM. The CDR3 contains 12 residues, cysteine and phenylalanine counted. CDR3 DNA only is kept here, 36 bases in frame from base 1. Clipping removes 2 bases from V and 13 bases from J, with 5 as the unmatched junction base count. The High Capacity cDNA Reverse Transcription Kit was used to reverse transcribe all of the isolated RNA, meaning that expressed TCRB transcripts were what got sequenced. Naive, central memory and regulatory T cell samples underwent deep immunoSEQ sequencing, averaging around 3.6 million total reads per sample. After sorted cells were lysed in RLT buffer, RNA was extracted with DNase-treated RNeasy Micro or Mini kits, with the choice depending on cell number. To prevent cross-contamination, each cell subset was processed individually, whereas patient and healthy donor samples were processed jointly. The immunoSEQ multiplex PCR was used to amplify TCRB sequences from cDNA, generating 87-bp fragments that spanned the CDR3 region. Sequencing of the amplicons was performed on the Illumina HiSeq platform. Per the original workflow: Synthetic template baselines were used to correct PCR bias computationally, reads within Hamming distance 2 were collapsed together, and singletons that could not be merged were discarded. By aligning reads against IMGT, V, D and J genes, CDR3 length, and insertions or deletions at six rearrangement sites were assigned. Within each subset, clonotype counts were normalized to sorted cell number, after which true diversity and Gini coefficients were computed with the tcR R package. Repertoire sharing was quantified using the overlap coefficient calculated on TCRB nucleotide sequences. TCRdb carries this immuneACCESS record with in-frame sequences only. Its versions omit some clonotypes, under half of them owing to an unresolved V gene in the studies checked, with the rest unexplained. V and J calls and clone size are copied from that table; D and trimming were computed from the DNA. This sample has 200,000 to 250,000 clones in its table, and 11% of those were observed once. The top ten clonotypes cover 1% to 1.5% of the sample.

A single peripheral blood draw of around 0.11 L on average was collected from each donor into heparinised tubes. Naive, central memory, regulatory and stem cell-like memory CD4+ T cells were sorted on a BD FACSAria II using a panel including CD45RO, CCR7, CD25, CD127, CD95 and CD27. Every sorted population had a purity above 95%. PBMCs were isolated immediately by Lymphoprep density gradient centrifugation and stained directly without culture. To minimize batch effects, samples were stained and sorted in pairs, one healthy donor with one patient per experiment. The sequence derives from a man younger than 35 in good health. Source material: central memory CD4+ T cells from blood. The rearranged segments are TRBV28 and TRBJ2-1, with 7 bases aligning to TRBD1. The CDR3 has the sequence CASSLGTGEQFF. The nucleotide sequence reads TGTGCCAGCAGTTTAGGTACAGGGGAACAGTTCTTC.